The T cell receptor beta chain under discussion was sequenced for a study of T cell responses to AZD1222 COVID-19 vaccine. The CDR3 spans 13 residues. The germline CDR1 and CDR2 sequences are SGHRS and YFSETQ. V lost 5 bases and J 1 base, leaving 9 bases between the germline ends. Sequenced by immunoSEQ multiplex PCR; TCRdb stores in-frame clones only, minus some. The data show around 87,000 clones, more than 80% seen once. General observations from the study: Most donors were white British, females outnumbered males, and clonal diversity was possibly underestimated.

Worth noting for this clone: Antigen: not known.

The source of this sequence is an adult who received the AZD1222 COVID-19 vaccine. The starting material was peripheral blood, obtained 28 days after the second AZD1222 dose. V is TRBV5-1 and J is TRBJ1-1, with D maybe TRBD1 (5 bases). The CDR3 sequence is CASRMTANTEAFF. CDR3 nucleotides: TGCGCCAGCAGAATGACAGCGAACACTGAAGCTTTCTTT.